These 24 T cell receptor beta chains originate from one sample sequenced in a study of T-cell memory formation after mild COVID-19. TCRdb reprocessed the 5' RACE reads with MiXCR, giving one entry per CDR3 protein. Of 50,000 or so distinct CDR3 sequences listed, 25% to 30% are singletons. The specimen sequenced was PBMCs or a T cell subset sorted from them (not recorded which). These receptors originate from a young man who had mild COVID-19 (a few samples of this study predate the infection). Cell type and time point are not known.

This clonotype was seen at least ten times. The chain has TRBV7-8 and TRBJ2-7, with D perhaps assigned TRBD1 or TRBD2 (5 bases each). The germline V and J ends were trimmed by 1 base and 3 bases, with 16 bases remaining between them. The CDR3 extends over 16 amino acids. CDR1 is SGHVS and CDR2 is FQNEAQ in the germline V gene. CDR3 bases: TGTGCCAGCAGCTTAGAATCGACGGGGCTCCTCTACGAGCAGTACTTC. Its translation is CASSLESTGLLYEQYF.

This clonotype has only a few counts. V is TRBV6-2 or TRBV6-3 and J is TRBJ2-1, with D possibly being TRBD1 (6 bases). CDR3 length: 14 residues. V gave up 6 bases and J gave up 2 bases, with 11 bases separating them. Germline V lookup: CDR1 MNHEY, CDR2 SVGEGT. The CDR3 protein is CASRVQGTYNEQFF. The CDR3 coding sequence is TGTGCCAGCAGGGTCCAGGGGACCTACAATGAGCAGTTCTTC.

V gene TRBV7-9 combines with J gene TRBJ2-1; D not certain. Germline loops: CDR1 SEHNR, CDR2 FQNEAQ (reference sequence). The CDR3 runs 12 residues. V lost 5 bases and J 8 bases, leaving 10 bases between the germline ends. Here the CDR3 reads CASSPVSYEQFF. DNA of the CDR3: TGTGCCAGCAGCCCCGTCTCGTATGAGCAGTTCTTC.

This chain joins TRBV25-1 and TRBJ2-3, with D unclear. The CDR3 covers 13 residues. V lost 11 bases to trimming and J lost 4 bases, with 16 bases between them. In germline, CDR1 is MGHDK, CDR2 SYGVNS. CDR3 sequence reads: CAPDRVRPDTQYF. As DNA, the CDR3 is TGTGCCCCCGACCGTGTCAGGCCAGATACGCAGTATTTT.

This chain connects TRBV10-3 to TRBJ2-5, with 16 bases that match TRBD2. J was trimmed by 0 bases and V by 0 bases; bases with no gene match: 4. The length of the CDR3 is 19 residues. Per the germline V gene, CDR1 is ENHRY and CDR2 is SYGVKD. CDR3 coding DNA: TGTGCCATCAGTGAGTCTGGGACTAGCGGGGGGGAGTACCAAGAGACCCAGTACTTC. Translation: CAISESGTSGGEYQETQYF.

In this sample, this clonotype turned up a few times. The V gene is TRBV5-1, the J gene TRBJ1-1; 8 bases fit TRBD1. V shed 4 bases, J shed 4 bases, and the junction held 3 bases outside the gene matches. The CDR3 runs 13 residues. Germline loops: CDR1 SGHRS, CDR2 YFSETQ. CDR3 amino acids: CASSRTGPTEAFF. The CDR3 DNA reads TGCGCCAGCAGCAGGACAGGGCCCACTGAAGCTTTCTTT.

This clonotype has only a few counts. The chain has TRBV19 and TRBJ2-7; the match to TRBD2 covers 8 bases. The ends lost 5 bases at V and 2 bases at J; junction bases unmatched: 2. This CDR3 contains 13 residues. CDR1 and CDR2 from the germline V gene are LNHDA and SQIVND (reference sequence). The CDR3 nucleotides are TGTGCCAGTAGTGTGGGACTAGCCTACGAGCAGTACGTC. Residues: CASSVGLAYEQYV.

This clonotype was seen a few times. Given a much more abundant clone one base away, this may be a read error. The chain is built from TRBV7-8 and TRBJ2-2; D uncertain. Germline loops: CDR1 SGHVS, CDR2 FQNEAQ. Trimming cost V 3 bases and J 4 bases, with 0 bases left between them. This CDR3 is built from 11 residues. CDR3: CASSFTGELFF. CDR3 nucleotide sequence: TGTGCCAGCAGCTTCACCGGGGAGCTGTTTTTT.

The chain carries TRBV12-3 or TRBV12-4 and TRBJ2-6; D is ambiguous. The CDR3 covers 14 residues. V lost 8 bases and J lost 0, with 8 bases in between. The CDR3, as DNA: TGTGCCAGCCAAAGAGGCTCTGGGGCCAACGTCCTGACTTTC. It is translated as CASQRGSGANVLTF.

This sequence joins TRBV7-6 and TRBJ1-1; 8 bases fit TRBD1. V gave up 6 bases and J gave up 5 bases; unmatched junction bases: 5. The germline gives CDR1 SGHVS, CDR2 FNYEAQ. This CDR3 comprises 13 residues. CDR3 nucleotide sequence: TGTGCCAGCAGTAGACAGGGGTTGACTGAAGCTTTCTTT. Translating it yields CASSRQGLTEAFF.

The J gene is TRBJ2-7, the V gene TRBV6-1, with D unclear. This CDR3 is built from 16 residues. In germline, CDR1 is MNHNS, CDR2 SASEGT. V was trimmed by 0 bases and J by 4 bases, leaving 16 bases between them. The CDR3 sequence is CASSEAPPPLGYEQYF. DNA of the CDR3: TGTGCCAGCAGTGAAGCTCCCCCGCCTCTCGGTTACGAGCAGTACTTC.

This chain connects TRBV5-4 to TRBJ2-3, with TRBD2 identical over 9 bases. Germline V CDR1 and CDR2: SGHNT, YYREEE (reference sequence). The CDR3 runs 15 residues. V trimming: 3 bases; J trimming: 2 bases; junction bases outside the gene matches: 4. CDR3: CASSSSGGITDTQYF. CDR3 nucleotides: TGTGCCAGCAGCTCAAGCGGGGGGATCACAGATACGCAGTATTTT.

This clonotype showed up just a few times. The CDR3 loop reads CASSLTAGETQYF. The CDR3 DNA reads TGTGCCAGCAGCCTGACGGCGGGTGAGACCCAGTACTTC. This chain connects TRBV7-9 to TRBJ2-5, with a tentative D call TRBD2 (5 bases). Trimming removed 5 bases at V and 5 bases at J, with 12 bases between. CDR3 length: 13 residues. The V gene's germline CDR1 is SEHNR and CDR2 FQNEAQ (reference sequence). The variable domain in full, with the rest retrieved from reference TRBV7-9 and TRBJ2-5, is DTGVSQNPRHKITKRGQNVTFRCDPISEHNRLYWYRQTLGQGPEFLTYFQNEAQLEKSRLLSDRFSAERPKGSFSTLEIQRTEQGDSAMYLCASSLTAGETQYFGPGTRLLVL.

The chain links TRBV27 to TRBJ2-2, with D perhaps matching TRBD1 or TRBD2 (5 bases each). The ends were cut back, 5 bases at V and 5 bases at J, with 15 bases in the middle. Per germline, CDR1 MNHEY and CDR2 SMNVEV (reference sequence). This CDR3 comprises 15 residues. The CDR3 is CASSAIGTRTGELFF. The CDR3 DNA is TGTGCCAGCAGTGCAATCGGGACCCGTACCGGGGAGCTGTTTTTT.

The chain has TRBV29-1 and TRBJ2-2; weak D call: TRBD1 (6 bases). The V gene's germline CDR1 is SQVTM and CDR2 ANQGSEA. With 4 bases removed from V and 5 bases from J, the gap between germline ends came to 11 bases. The CDR3 length is 13 residues. CDR3 amino acids: CSVVQGVTGELFF. CDR3 in DNA: TGCAGCGTTGTACAGGGAGTAACCGGGGAGCTGTTTTTT.

The sample holds many counts of this clonotype. The chain employs TRBV10-3 and TRBJ2-1, with 9 bases aligning to TRBD1. This CDR3 contains 15 residues. CDR1 is ENHRY and CDR2 is SYGVKD in the germline V gene. V shed 2 bases and J 6 bases; nucleotides not matched to a gene: 5. The CDR3 nucleotides read TGTGCCATCAGTGAGGCGGGGACAGGGATCAATGAGCAGTTCTTC. Its protein is CAISEAGTGINEQFF.

In its sample, this clonotype was seen a few times. V usage is TRBV12-3 or TRBV12-4 and J usage is TRBJ2-1; D is ambiguous. The CDR3 runs to 14 residues. Trimming pared 5 bases from V and 6 bases from J, leaving 14 bases between. The CDR3 bases are TGTGCCAGCAGTATCCTCGGAATCCGCAATGAGCAGTTCTTC. Amino acid sequence: CASSILGIRNEQFF.

The J gene is TRBJ2-5, the V gene TRBV4-2; 11 bases fit TRBD2. Germline loops: CDR1 LGHNA, CDR2 YNFKEQ. J was trimmed by 4 bases and V by 0 bases; bases with no gene match: 4. CDR3 length equals 16 residues. CDR3 protein: CASSQDPTSGGETQYF. The CDR3 nucleotides read TGTGCCAGCAGCCAAGATCCCACTAGCGGGGGAGAGACCCAGTACTTC.

This clonotype has just a few counts. The V call is TRBV6-5, the J call TRBJ2-3, with no clear D. The CDR3 extends over 15 amino acids. The ends were cut back, 6 bases at V and 0 bases at J, with 13 bases in the middle. Germline V gene data show CDR1 as MNHEY and CDR2 as SVGAGI. In DNA form, the CDR3 reads TGTGCCAGCAGCCCTCTCCCGAGGAGCACAGATACGCAGTATTTT. This codes for CASSPLPRSTDTQYF.

The sample holds a few counts of this clonotype. The rearrangement uses TRBV5-5 and TRBJ2-7; D is ambiguous. Germline V gene lookup returns CDR1 SGHKS and CDR2 YYEKEE (reference sequence). This CDR3 region has 15 residues. V was shortened by 5 bases and J by 2 bases, with 17 bases between the two germline ends. CDR3 protein: CASSSAPTEAYEQYF. The CDR3 nucleotides read TGTGCCAGCAGTTCGGCCCCCACGGAAGCCTACGAGCAGTACTTC.

The table lists this clonotype with a few counts. This chain links TRBV20-1 with TRBJ1-1; D ambiguous. Trimming shortened V by 0 bases and J by 5 bases, and 10 bases separated the two germline ends. Germline V gives CDR1 DFQATT, CDR2 SNEGSKA (reference sequence). CDR3 length equals 13 residues. CDR3 sequence (DNA): TGCAGTGCTAGAGAGGCGGGGTATACTGAAGCTTTCTTT. Amino acid sequence: CSAREAGYTEAFF.

The chain links TRBV6-6 to TRBJ2-3, with 15 bases that match TRBD2. Germline trimming cut 6 bases from V and 4 bases from J; bases unmatched to any gene: 5. The CDR3 runs 16 residues. The germline V gene encodes CDR1 MNHNY and CDR2 SVGAGI (reference sequence). The DNA for the CDR3 is TGTGCCAGCAGAACGGGACTAGCGGGGGGCTCAGATACGCAGTATTTT. As protein: CASRTGLAGGSDTQYF.

CDR3 coding DNA: TGTGCCAGCAGTTACGTGAGACAGACGAATGAGCAGTTCTTC. It encodes CASSYVRQTNEQFF. This sequence joins TRBV6-5 and TRBJ2-1, with D maybe TRBD1 (5 bases). Looked up from germline, CDR1 is MNHEY and CDR2 is SVGAGI. Trimming left V 2 bases short and J 7 bases short, with 12 bases between. The CDR3 runs to 14 residues.

This clonotype occurred a few times. The genes are TRBV24-1 and TRBJ2-1, with no clear D. Germline V gene data show CDR1 as KGHDR and CDR2 as SFDVKD. Trimming cost V 9 bases and J 13 bases, with 15 bases left between them. This CDR3 has 11 amino acids. Here the CDR3 reads CATGPQFPQFF. CDR3 DNA: TGTGCCACCGGCCCCCAGTTCCCCCAGTTCTTC.